The rows below give T cell receptor beta chains drawn from one sample of a study of blood T cell repertoires in COVID-19. Produced via immunoSEQ multiplex PCR; TCRdb's table is partial and in-frame only. The data contain 50,000 to 60,000 clones, 85% of them singletons. Sequencing was done on a sample of peripheral blood. The source is a human donor in a cohort sampled during active COVID-19. CDR3s include the opening cysteine and the closing phenylalanine or tryptophan. D genes are given only for firm matches. Not all rows give a size; the values are once, few, many and, for expanded clones, a class.

J gene,clone size,D gene,V gene,CDR3 length,CDR3 protein,CDR3 DNA
TRBJ2-3,-,-,TRBV19,15,CASSIDLLSTDTQYF,TGTGCCAGTAGTATAGATTTACTCAGCACAGATACGCAGTATTTT
TRBJ1-2,-,TRBD1,TRBV6-1,15,CASSEVYRGAGGYTF,TGTGCCAGCAGTGAAGTATACAGGGGCGCTGGTGGCTACACCTTC
TRBJ1-3,-,-,TRBV13,12,CASSLSGNTIYF,TGTGCCAGCAGCCTATCCGGAAACACCATATATTTT
TRBJ1-1,once,-,TRBV6-2/TRBV6-3,15,CASSYSSLGNTEAFF,TGTGCCAGCAGTTACTCGAGCCTCGGGAACACTGAAGCTTTCTTT
TRBJ1-4,-,TRBD1,TRBV23-1,18,CASSQIPGQGYTNEKLFF,TGCGCCAGCAGTCAGATCCCGGGACAGGGTTACACTAATGAAAAACTGTTTTTT
TRBJ2-2,-,TRBD2,TRBV10-1,16,CASSRAGGPVAGELFF,TGCGCCAGCAGTCGAGCGGGAGGGCCGGTAGCCGGGGAGCTGTTTTTT
TRBJ2-1,few,TRBD2,TRBV5-1,15,CASSLASGSINEQFF,TGCGCCAGCAGCTTGGCCAGCGGGAGTATTAATGAGCAGTTCTTC
TRBJ2-5,-,TRBD1,TRBV19,13,CATRDRGQETQYF,TGTGCCACCCGGGACAGGGGGCAAGAGACCCAGTACTTC
TRBJ2-2,-,TRBD2,TRBV5-4,16,CASSLQGLAVTGELFF,TGTGCCAGCAGCTTGCAGGGTCTAGCGGTCACCGGGGAGCTGTTTTTT
TRBJ2-7,-,TRBD1,TRBV10-3,14,CAISGRDRVHEQYF,TGTGCCATCAGTGGACGGGACAGGGTCCACGAGCAGTACTTC
TRBJ2-6,-,-,TRBV28,18,CASSLPPGPAAGANVLTF,TGTGCCAGCAGTTTACCCCCAGGCCCCGCCGCTGGGGCCAACGTCCTGACTTTC